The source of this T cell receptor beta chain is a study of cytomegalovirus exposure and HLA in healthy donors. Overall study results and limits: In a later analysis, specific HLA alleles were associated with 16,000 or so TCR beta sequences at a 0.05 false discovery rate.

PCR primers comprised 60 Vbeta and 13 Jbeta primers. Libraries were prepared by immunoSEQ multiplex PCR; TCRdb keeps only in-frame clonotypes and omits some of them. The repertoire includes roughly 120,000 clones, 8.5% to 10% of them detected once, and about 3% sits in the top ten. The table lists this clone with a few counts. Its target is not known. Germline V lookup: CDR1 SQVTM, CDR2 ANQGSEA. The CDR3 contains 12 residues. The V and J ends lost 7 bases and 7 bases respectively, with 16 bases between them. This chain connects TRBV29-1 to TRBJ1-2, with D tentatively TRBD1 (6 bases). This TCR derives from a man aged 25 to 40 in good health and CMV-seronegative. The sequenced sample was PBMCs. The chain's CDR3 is CSAGGQSFGYTF. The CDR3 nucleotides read TGCAGCGCGGGTGGACAGTCCTTTGGCTACACCTTC. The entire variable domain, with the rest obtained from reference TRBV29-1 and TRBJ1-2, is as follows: SAVISQKPSRDICQRGTSLTIQCQVDSQVTMMFWYRQQPGQSLTLIATANQGSEATYESGFVIDKFPISRPNLTFSTLTVSNMSPEDSSIYLCSAGGQSFGYTFGSGTRLTVV.